A single sample gave rise to the 21 T cell receptor beta chains below, sequenced in a study of T cells in Graves' hyperthyroidism and ophthalmopathy. RNA transcripts were the template for amplifying TCR beta CDR3 regions. Using the HTBI primer set, a first-round RT-PCR was run on the TCR CDR3. TCRdb itself ran the multiplex PCR reads through MiXCR, one entry per CDR3 protein. The sample contains about 510,000 distinct CDR3 sequences, roughly 15% of which appear only once. The sample comprised blood. The receptors were sampled from a woman in her thirties or forties with Graves' hyperthyroidism.

This clonotype was counted between two and nine times. J is TRBJ1-3 and V is TRBV28, with 7 bases lining up with TRBD1. Trimming at V came to 6 bases and at J to 4 bases, leaving 9 bases not matched to a gene. The V gene's germline CDR1 is MDHEN and CDR2 SYDVKM. There are 15 residues in the CDR3. This CDR3 is CASRIPTGSGNTIYF. CDR3 coding DNA: TGTGCCAGCAGGATCCCGACAGGGTCGGGAAACACCATATATTTT.

This clonotype was recorded many times. The chain carries TRBV7-2 and TRBJ2-2, with TRBD2 as a possible D gene (5 bases). The germline V gene encodes CDR1 SGHTA and CDR2 FQGNSA. The CDR3 is made up of 15 amino acids. The V gene lost 2 bases and the J gene lost 4 bases, with 11 bases spanning the gap. CDR3 residues: CASSLSSGSTGELFF. CDR3 nucleotides: TGTGCCAGCAGCTTATCTTCGGGGTCCACCGGGGAGCTGTTTTTT.

The chain joins TRBV5-6 to TRBJ1-5; D not resolved. The V end was cut by 0 bases, the J end by 0 bases, with 7 bases between. Germline lookup yields CDR1 SGHDT and CDR2 YYEEEE. The CDR3 is made up of 15 amino acids. The CDR3 nucleotides read TGTGCCAGCAGCTTGGGTCAAACTAGCAATCAGCCCCAGCATTTT. Translating it yields CASSLGQTSNQPQHF.

The sample holds many counts of this clonotype. The CDR3 nucleotides read TGCAGTGCTAGAATCCCGGGAGGCTACAATGAGCAGTTCTTC. Its protein is CSARIPGGYNEQFF. V and J are TRBV20-1 and TRBJ2-1, with 7 positions matching TRBD2. CDR1 and CDR2 (germline): DFQATT, SNEGSKA (reference sequence). The CDR3 loop spans 14 amino acids. After removal of 2 bases from V and 3 bases from J, the junction contained 4 bases not matched to a gene.

This clonotype was found many times. The rearrangement links TRBV2 to TRBJ2-1; possibly TRBD2 for D (6 bases). V shed 6 bases and J shed 9 bases, with 18 bases lying between them. CDR3 length: 14 residues. In germline, CDR1 is SNHLY, CDR2 FYNNEI. The CDR3 sequence: CASRSDGSMGEQFF. CDR3 DNA: TGTGCCAGCAGGAGCGACGGGAGTATGGGTGAGCAGTTCTTC.

This clonotype was recorded at least ten times. This chain links TRBV28 with TRBJ2-4; D remains unclear. V gave up 7 bases and J gave up 5 bases, with 6 bases separating them. The CDR3 has 11 amino acids. CDR1 is MDHEN, CDR2 SYDVKM, per germline. As DNA, the CDR3 is TGTGCCAGCACCGGAGAAAACATTCAGTACTTC. This sequence encodes CASTGENIQYF. Full variable domain (rest looked up from reference TRBV28 and TRBJ2-4): DVKVTQSSRYLVKRTGEKVFLECVQDMDHENMFWYRQDPGLGLRLIYFSYDVKMKEKGDIPEGYSVSREKKERFSLILESASTNQTSMYLCASTGENIQYFGAGTRLSVL.

This clonotype was seen a few times. V and J are TRBV10-3 and TRBJ2-1, with 7 bases aligning to TRBD2. This CDR3 has 14 amino acids. Trimming at V came to 4 bases and at J to 8 bases, leaving 8 bases not matched to a gene. The germline gives CDR1 ENHRY, CDR2 SYGVKD. The CDR3 nucleotides read TGTGCCATCAGTGGAATCGGGGGGAGGGATGAGCAGTTCTTC. Translating gives CAISGIGGRDEQFF.

This clonotype appeared a few times. The chain combines TRBV5-1 with TRBJ1-3; 7 bases line up with TRBD1. Trimming removed 0 bases from V and 0 bases from J; junction bases left unmatched: 6. The CDR3 is 17 amino acids. The germline CDR1 and CDR2 sequences are SGHRS and YFSETQ. The CDR3: CASSLAPGTASGNTIYF. The DNA for the CDR3 is TGCGCCAGCAGCTTGGCCCCCGGGACAGCCTCTGGAAACACCATATATTTT.

This clonotype has more than one count but fewer than ten. The chain combines TRBV19 with TRBJ2-2; D gene ambiguous. Germline V lookup: CDR1 LNHDA, CDR2 SQIVND (reference sequence). Trimming shortened V by 1 base and J by 6 bases, and 6 bases separated the two germline ends. This CDR3 region has 13 residues. CDR3 bases: TGTGCCAGTAGTATAGGACCAGCCGGGGAGCTGTTTTTT. Protein sequence: CASSIGPAGELFF. The whole variable domain, filled in from reference TRBV19 and TRBJ2-2, reads DGGITQSPKYLFRKEGQNVTLSCEQNLNHDAMYWYRQDPGQGLRLIYYSQIVNDFQKGDIAEGYSVSREKKESFPLTVTSAQKNPTAFYLCASSIGPAGELFFGEGSRLTVL.

This clonotype was observed at least ten times. The V gene is TRBV5-1, the J gene TRBJ2-7, with 9 bases identical to TRBD2. J gave up 1 base and V 3 bases, and 5 bases lay outside the gene matches. Germline values: CDR1 SGHRS, CDR2 YFSETQ. The CDR3 totals 15 residues. Written as DNA, the CDR3 is TGCGCCAGCAGCTCGGGACTAGCTGATTCCTACGAGCAGTACTTC. Its translation: CASSSGLADSYEQYF.

J is TRBJ2-5 and V is TRBV20-1; 11 nucleotides line up with TRBD2. CDR3 length: 15 residues. Germline-derived CDR1 and CDR2 are DFQATT and SNEGSKA (reference sequence). Trimming removed 6 bases from V and 5 bases from J; junction bases left unmatched: 11. Here the CDR3 DNA reads TGCAGTGCCCCCGGGACTAGCGGAAGTCGGGAGACCCAGTACTTC. Translating gives CSAPGTSGSRETQYF.

CDR3 region: CAWAHLGDGYTF. CDR3 coding DNA: TGTGCCTGGGCTCACTTGGGGGATGGCTACACCTTC. This chain connects TRBV30 to TRBJ1-2; D perhaps matches TRBD1 (5 bases). V was trimmed by 5 bases and J by 6 bases, leaving 13 bases between them. CDR1 is GTSNPN, CDR2 SVGIG, per germline (reference sequence). CDR3 size: 12 residues.

This clonotype was observed many times. This sequence joins TRBV2 and TRBJ2-7, with D perhaps matching TRBD2 (5 bases). V was cut by 7 bases and J by 4 bases, with 8 bases left in between. The CDR3 runs to 11 residues. The germline V gene encodes CDR1 SNHLY and CDR2 FYNNEI. The CDR3 sequence: CASIEGYEQYF. The CDR3 DNA sequence: TGTGCCAGCATAGAGGGATACGAGCAGTACTTC. The full variable domain, its missing parts supplied by reference TRBV2 and TRBJ2-7, is EPEVTQTPSHQVTQMGQEVILRCVPISNHLYFYWYRQILGQKVEFLVSFYNNEISEKSEIFDDQFSVERPDGSNFTLKIRSTKLEDSAMYFCASIEGYEQYFGPGTRLTVT.

This clonotype was picked up many times. The rearrangement uses TRBV7-3 and TRBJ1-1; TRBD1 might be the D (5 bases). V was trimmed by 1 base and J by 5 bases, leaving 17 bases between them. This CDR3 comprises 16 residues. Germline assignment: CDR1 SGHTA and CDR2 FQGTGA. CDR3 protein: CASSLSSIRARTEAFF. For the CDR3, the DNA is TGTGCCAGCAGCTTAAGTTCTATCAGGGCACGGACTGAAGCTTTCTTT.

The chain couples TRBV10-3 to TRBJ1-5; 7 positions match TRBD1. V trimming: 2 bases; J trimming: 2 bases; junction bases outside the gene matches: 9. This CDR3 region has 17 residues. Looked up from germline, CDR1 is ENHRY and CDR2 is SYGVKD. The CDR3 reads CAISEPHDRVRNQPQHF. In DNA form, the CDR3 reads TGTGCCATCAGTGAGCCTCATGACAGGGTTCGCAATCAGCCCCAGCATTTT.

This clonotype came up many times. The genes are TRBV11-1 and TRBJ2-1; D call uncertain. V was trimmed by 3 bases and J by 7 bases, leaving 22 bases between them. The CDR3 is 17 amino acids. Germline-derived CDR1 and CDR2 are SGHAT and FQDESV (reference sequence). The CDR3 loop reads CASSLRPNPQLGNEQFF. The CDR3, as DNA: TGTGCCAGCAGCTTGAGACCCAACCCTCAGCTGGGGAATGAGCAGTTCTTC.

The V gene is TRBV12-3 or TRBV12-4, the J gene TRBJ2-1; 14 bases are a match to TRBD2. Trimming removed 6 bases from V and 3 bases from J; junction bases left unmatched: 1. This CDR3 spans 15 amino acids. The CDR3 loop reads CASRGLAGDYNEQFF. The CDR3 DNA sequence: TGTGCCAGCAGGGGACTAGCGGGGGACTACAATGAGCAGTTCTTC.

The CDR3 DNA is TGTGCCAGCAGTTACTCGGCGGCCCAAGAGACCCAGTACTTC. Protein product: CASSYSAAQETQYF. The gene calls are TRBV6-6 and TRBJ2-5; D is uncertain. The V and J ends lost 0 bases and 1 base respectively, with 6 bases between them. The CDR3 runs 14 residues. From germline, CDR1 is MNHNY and CDR2 SVGAGI (reference sequence).

This clonotype turned up a few times. This sequence joins TRBV24-1 and TRBJ2-3; TRBD2 might be the D (6 bases). The CDR3 totals 16 residues. Trimming left V 5 bases short and J 4 bases short, with 18 bases between. Germline CDR1 and CDR2: KGHDR and SFDVKD. CDR3 coding DNA: TGTGCCACCAGTGTAGCCGGGGGTTATCCTGCAGATACGCAGTATTTT. Residues: CATSVAGGYPADTQYF.

This clonotype has at least ten counts. The gene calls are TRBV20-1 and TRBJ2-1; 12 bases are shared with TRBD2. V lost 5 bases to trimming and J lost 6 bases; unmatched junction nucleotides: 8. CDR3 length equals 15 residues. The germline CDR1 and CDR2 sequences are DFQATT and SNEGSKA (reference sequence). CDR3 DNA sequence: TGCAGTGCTTTGCGGACTAGCGGGATGGCCAATGAGCAGTTCTTC. This translates into CSALRTSGMANEQFF.

This clonotype appeared a few times. The V and J genes are TRBV5-1 and TRBJ1-1; 10 bases agree with TRBD1. There are 15 residues in the CDR3. V was clipped by 4 bases and J by 4 bases; unmatched bases: 7. From germline, CDR1 is SGHRS and CDR2 YFSETQ. The CDR3 DNA reads as TGCGCCAGCAGCCAAAAGACAGGGGGCACCACTGAAGCTTTCTTT. Translated, it gives CASSQKTGGTTEAFF.